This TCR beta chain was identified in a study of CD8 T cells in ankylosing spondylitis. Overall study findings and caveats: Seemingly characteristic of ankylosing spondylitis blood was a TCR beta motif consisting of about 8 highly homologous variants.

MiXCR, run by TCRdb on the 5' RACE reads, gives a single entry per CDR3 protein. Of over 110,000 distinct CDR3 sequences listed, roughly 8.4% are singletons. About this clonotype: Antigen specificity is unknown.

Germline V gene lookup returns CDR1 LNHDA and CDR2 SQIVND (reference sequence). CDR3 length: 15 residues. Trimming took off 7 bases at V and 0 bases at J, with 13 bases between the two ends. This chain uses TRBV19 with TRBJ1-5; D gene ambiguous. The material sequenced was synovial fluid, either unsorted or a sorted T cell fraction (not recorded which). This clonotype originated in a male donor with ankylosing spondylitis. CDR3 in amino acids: CASTFRKDSNQPQHF. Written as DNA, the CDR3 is TGTGCCAGTACCTTCCGCAAGGATAGCAATCAGCCCCAGCATTTT.